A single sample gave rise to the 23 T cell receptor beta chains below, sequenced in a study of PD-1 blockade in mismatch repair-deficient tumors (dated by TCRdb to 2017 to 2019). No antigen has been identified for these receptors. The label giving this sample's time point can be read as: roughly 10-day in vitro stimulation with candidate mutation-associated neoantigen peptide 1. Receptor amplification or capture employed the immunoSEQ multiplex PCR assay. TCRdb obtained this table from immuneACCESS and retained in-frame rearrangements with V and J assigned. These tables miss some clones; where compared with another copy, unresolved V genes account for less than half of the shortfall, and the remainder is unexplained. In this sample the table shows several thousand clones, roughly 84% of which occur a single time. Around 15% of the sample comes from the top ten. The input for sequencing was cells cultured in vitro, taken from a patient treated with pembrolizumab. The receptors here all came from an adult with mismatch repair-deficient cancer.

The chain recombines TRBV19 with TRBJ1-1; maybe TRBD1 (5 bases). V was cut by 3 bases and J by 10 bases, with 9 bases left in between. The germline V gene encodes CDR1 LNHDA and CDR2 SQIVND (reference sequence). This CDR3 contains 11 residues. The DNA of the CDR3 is TGTGCCAGTAGTATGGGGGTGCGAGCTTTCTTT. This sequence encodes CASSMGVRAFF.

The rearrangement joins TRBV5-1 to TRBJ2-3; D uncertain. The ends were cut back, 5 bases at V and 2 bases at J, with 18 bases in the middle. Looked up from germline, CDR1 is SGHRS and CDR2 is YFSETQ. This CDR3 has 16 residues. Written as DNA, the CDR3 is TGCGCCAGCAGACCCGACCCAGGACCGAACACAGATACGCAGTATTTT. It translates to CASRPDPGPNTDTQYF.

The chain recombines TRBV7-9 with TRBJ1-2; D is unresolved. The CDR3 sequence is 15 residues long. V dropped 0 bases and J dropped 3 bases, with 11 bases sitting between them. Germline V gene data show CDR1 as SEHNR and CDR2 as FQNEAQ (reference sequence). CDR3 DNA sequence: TGTGCCAGCAGCTTAGCGTTACTGCAAGACTATGGCTACACCTTC. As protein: CASSLALLQDYGYTF.

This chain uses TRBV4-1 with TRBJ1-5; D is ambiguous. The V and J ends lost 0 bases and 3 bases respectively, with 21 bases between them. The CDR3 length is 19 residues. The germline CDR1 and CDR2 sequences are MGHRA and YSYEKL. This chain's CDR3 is CASSQERVLGSTPNQPQHF. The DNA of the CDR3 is TGCGCCAGCAGCCAAGAGCGGGTGTTGGGGTCGACCCCCAATCAGCCCCAGCATTTT.

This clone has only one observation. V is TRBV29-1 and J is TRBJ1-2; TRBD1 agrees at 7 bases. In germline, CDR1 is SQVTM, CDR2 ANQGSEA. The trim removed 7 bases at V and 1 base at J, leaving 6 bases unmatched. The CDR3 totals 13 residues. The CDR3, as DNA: TGCAGCGCAGGTCAGGGGGTTAACTATGGCTACACCTTC. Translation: CSAGQGVNYGYTF. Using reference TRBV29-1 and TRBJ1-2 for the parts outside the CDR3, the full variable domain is SAVISQKPSRDICQRGTSLTIQCQVDSQVTMMFWYRQQPGQSLTLIATANQGSEATYESGFVIDKFPISRPNLTFSTLTVSNMSPEDSSIYLCSAGQGVNYGYTFGSGTRLTVV.

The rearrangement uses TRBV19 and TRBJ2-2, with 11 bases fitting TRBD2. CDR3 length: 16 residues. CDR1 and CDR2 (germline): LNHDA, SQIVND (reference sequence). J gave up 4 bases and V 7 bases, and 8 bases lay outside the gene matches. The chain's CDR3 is CASMIRTSGFTGELFF. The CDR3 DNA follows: TGTGCCAGTATGATCAGGACTAGCGGGTTCACCGGGGAGCTGTTTTTT.

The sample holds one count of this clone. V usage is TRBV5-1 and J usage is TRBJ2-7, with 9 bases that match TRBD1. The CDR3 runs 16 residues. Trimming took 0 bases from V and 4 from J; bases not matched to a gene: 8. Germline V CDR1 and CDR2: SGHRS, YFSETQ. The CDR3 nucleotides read TGCGCCAGCAGCTTGGCGACAGGGGGTGCCTTTTACGAGCAGTACTTC. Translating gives CASSLATGGAFYEQYF.

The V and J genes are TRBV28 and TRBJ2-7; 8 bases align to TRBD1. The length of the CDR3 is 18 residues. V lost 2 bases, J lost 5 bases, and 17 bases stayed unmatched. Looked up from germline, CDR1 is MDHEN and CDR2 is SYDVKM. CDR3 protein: CASSLGGLGRGRAHEQYF. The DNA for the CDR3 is TGTGCCAGCAGTTTAGGGGGCTTGGGCAGGGGGCGGGCCCACGAGCAGTACTTC. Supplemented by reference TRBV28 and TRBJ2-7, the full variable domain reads DVKVTQSSRYLVKRTGEKVFLECVQDMDHENMFWYRQDPGLGLRLIYFSYDVKMKEKGDIPEGYSVSREKKERFSLILESASTNQTSMYLCASSLGGLGRGRAHEQYFGPGTRLTVT.

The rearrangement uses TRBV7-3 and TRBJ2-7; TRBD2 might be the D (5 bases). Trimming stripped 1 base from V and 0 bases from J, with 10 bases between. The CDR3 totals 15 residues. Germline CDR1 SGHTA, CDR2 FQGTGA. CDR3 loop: CASSLRTGDSYEQYF. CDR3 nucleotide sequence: TGTGCCAGCAGCTTAAGGACTGGGGACTCCTACGAGCAGTACTTC.

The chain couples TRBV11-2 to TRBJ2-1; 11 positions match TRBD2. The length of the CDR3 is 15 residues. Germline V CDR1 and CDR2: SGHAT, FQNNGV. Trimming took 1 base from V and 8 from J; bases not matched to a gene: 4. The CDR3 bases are TGTGCCAGCAGCTTAGGTAGCGGGAGGGCCCATGAGCAGTTCTTC. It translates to CASSLGSGRAHEQFF.

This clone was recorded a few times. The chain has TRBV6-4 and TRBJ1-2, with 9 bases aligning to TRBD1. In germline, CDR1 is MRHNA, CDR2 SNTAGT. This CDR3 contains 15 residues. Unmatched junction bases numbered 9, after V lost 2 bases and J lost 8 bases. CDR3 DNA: TGTGCCAGCAGTGACACGGGACAGGGAGTTCGAGGCTACACCTTC. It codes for CASSDTGQGVRGYTF.

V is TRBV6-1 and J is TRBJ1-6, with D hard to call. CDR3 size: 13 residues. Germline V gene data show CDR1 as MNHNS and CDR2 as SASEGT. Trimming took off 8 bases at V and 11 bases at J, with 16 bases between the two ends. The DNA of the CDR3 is TGTGCCAGCCCAGCGCAGCTGGGCGCACCCCTCCACTTT. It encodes CASPAQLGAPLHF.

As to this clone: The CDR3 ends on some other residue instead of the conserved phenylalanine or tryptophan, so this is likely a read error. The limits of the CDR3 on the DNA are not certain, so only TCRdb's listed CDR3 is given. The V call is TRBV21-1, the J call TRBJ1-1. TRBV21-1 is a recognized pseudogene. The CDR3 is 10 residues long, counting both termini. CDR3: CASSKWDGVG.

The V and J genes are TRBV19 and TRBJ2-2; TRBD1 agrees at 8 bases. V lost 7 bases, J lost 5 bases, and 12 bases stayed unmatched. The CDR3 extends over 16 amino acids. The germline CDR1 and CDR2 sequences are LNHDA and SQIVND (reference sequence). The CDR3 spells CASKRSQGVSTGELFF. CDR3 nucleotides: TGTGCCAGTAAGCGGTCACAGGGGGTTTCGACCGGGGAGCTGTTTTTT.

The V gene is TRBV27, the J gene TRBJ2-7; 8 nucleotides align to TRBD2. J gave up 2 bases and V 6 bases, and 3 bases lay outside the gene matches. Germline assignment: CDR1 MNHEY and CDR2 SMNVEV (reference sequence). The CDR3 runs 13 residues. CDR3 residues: CASRTSGTYEQYF. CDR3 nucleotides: TGTGCCAGCAGAACTAGCGGAACCTACGAGCAGTACTTC.

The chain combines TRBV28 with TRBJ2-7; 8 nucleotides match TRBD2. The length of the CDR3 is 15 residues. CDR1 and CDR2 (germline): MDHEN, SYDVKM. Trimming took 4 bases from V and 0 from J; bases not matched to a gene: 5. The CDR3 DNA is TGTGCCAGCAGTTCCGCGGGAGGAGGCTCCTACGAGCAGTACTTC. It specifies CASSSAGGGSYEQYF. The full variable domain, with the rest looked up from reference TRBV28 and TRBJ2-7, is DVKVTQSSRYLVKRTGEKVFLECVQDMDHENMFWYRQDPGLGLRLIYFSYDVKMKEKGDIPEGYSVSREKKERFSLILESASTNQTSMYLCASSSAGGGSYEQYFGPGTRLTVT.

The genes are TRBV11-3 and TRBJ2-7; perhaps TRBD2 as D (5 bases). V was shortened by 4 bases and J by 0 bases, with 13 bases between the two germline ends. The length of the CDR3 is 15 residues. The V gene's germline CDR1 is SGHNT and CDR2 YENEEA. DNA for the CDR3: TGTGCCAGCAGCTACTCGGACTGGAGCTCCTACGAGCAGTACTTC. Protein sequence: CASSYSDWSSYEQYF.

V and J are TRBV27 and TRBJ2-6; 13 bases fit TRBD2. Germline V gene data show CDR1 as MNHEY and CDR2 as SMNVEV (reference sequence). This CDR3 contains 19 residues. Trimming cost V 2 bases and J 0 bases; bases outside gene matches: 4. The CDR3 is CASSLKTSGRASGANVLTF. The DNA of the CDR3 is TGTGCCAGCAGTTTAAAAACTAGCGGGAGGGCCTCTGGGGCCAACGTCCTGACTTTC.

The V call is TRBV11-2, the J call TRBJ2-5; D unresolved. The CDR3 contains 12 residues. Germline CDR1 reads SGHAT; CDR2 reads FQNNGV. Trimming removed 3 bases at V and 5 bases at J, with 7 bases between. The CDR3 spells CASSLTWETQYF. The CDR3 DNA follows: TGTGCCAGCAGCTTGACCTGGGAGACCCAGTACTTC.

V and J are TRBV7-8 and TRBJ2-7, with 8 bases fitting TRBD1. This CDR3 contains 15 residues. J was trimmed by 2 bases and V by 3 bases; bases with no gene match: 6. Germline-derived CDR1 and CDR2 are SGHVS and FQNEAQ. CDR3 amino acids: CASSFRTGRAYEQYF. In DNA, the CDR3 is TGTGCCAGCAGCTTTCGGACAGGGCGGGCCTACGAGCAGTACTTC.

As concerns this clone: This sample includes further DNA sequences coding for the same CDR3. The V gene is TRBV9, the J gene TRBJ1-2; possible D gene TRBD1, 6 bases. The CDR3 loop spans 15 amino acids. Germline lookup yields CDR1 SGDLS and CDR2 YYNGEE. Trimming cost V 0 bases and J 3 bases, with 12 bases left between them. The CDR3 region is CASSVAPGADYGYTF. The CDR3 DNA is TGTGCCAGCAGCGTAGCCCCAGGGGCTGACTATGGCTACACCTTC.

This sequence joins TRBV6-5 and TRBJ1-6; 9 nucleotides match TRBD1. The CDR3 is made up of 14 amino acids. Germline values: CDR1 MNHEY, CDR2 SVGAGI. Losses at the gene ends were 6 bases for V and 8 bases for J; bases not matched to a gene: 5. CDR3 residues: CASRPGQGYSPLHF. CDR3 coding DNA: TGTGCCAGCAGACCCGGACAGGGGTATTCACCCCTCCACTTT.

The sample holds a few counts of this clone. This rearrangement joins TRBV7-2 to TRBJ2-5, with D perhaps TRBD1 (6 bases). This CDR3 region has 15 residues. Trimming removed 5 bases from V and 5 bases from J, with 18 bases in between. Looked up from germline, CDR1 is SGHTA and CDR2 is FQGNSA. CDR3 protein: CASSAPGHLRETQYF. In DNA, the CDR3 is TGTGCCAGCAGCGCTCCGGGACACCTCCGGGAGACCCAGTACTTC.